A single sample gave rise to the 12 T cell receptor beta chains below, sequenced in a study of T cell clones after liver transplantation. Some clones are missing from TCRdb's copy, which holds only in-frame ones; the method was immunoSEQ multiplex PCR. In the table there are around 120,000 clones, about nine tenths of which are singletons. Sequencing used CD4+ T cells from blood, obtained 12 months after liver transplant. These receptors were obtained from a human patient who received a liver transplant. T cells may partly derive from the graft donor.

This clone was counted between two and nine times. The rearrangement joins TRBV7-3 to TRBJ2-6; unclear D gene. In germline, CDR1 is SGHTA, CDR2 FQGTGA. The V and J ends lost 8 bases and 2 bases respectively, with 4 bases between them. This CDR3 has 12 residues. In DNA form, the CDR3 reads TGTGCCAGCGGGGCTGGGGCCAACGTCCTGACTTTC. Protein: CASGAGANVLTF.

This rearrangement joins TRBV19 to TRBJ1-1, with D possibly TRBD1 on 6 matching bases. Between the trimmed V and J ends, which lost 6 bases and 0 bases, there was a span of 20 bases. CDR1 LNHDA and CDR2 SQIVND come from the germline V gene (reference sequence). This CDR3 spans 17 amino acids. CDR3 coding DNA: TGTGCCAGTAGGACCGACAGGAGTGAAAAGATGAACACTGAAGCTTTCTTT. Amino acids: CASRTDRSEKMNTEAFF.

This chain connects TRBV2 to TRBJ1-1; D remains ambiguous. The CDR3 contains 15 residues. V gave up 1 base and J gave up 1 base, with 10 bases separating them. Germline lookup yields CDR1 SNHLY and CDR2 FYNNEI. The CDR3 DNA is TGTGCCAGCAGTGAAGGAATCGGCTGGAACACTGAAGCTTTCTTT. Its protein product is CASSEGIGWNTEAFF.

The genes are TRBV6-5 and TRBJ1-1; D is unclear. This CDR3 is 16 amino acids long. Germline V gene sequence: CDR1 MNHEY, CDR2 SVGAGI. Trimming left V 2 bases short and J 1 base short, with 14 bases between. CDR3 DNA sequence: TGTGCCAGCAGTTACCGGGGTTTTGATGCGAACACTGAAGCTTTCTTT. The encoded protein is CASSYRGFDANTEAFF.

A few counts support this clone. This chain connects TRBV19 to TRBJ2-7, with TRBD1 matching 10 bases. Germline CDR1 reads LNHDA; CDR2 reads SQIVND (reference sequence). V dropped 4 bases and J dropped 2; count of bases not matched to a gene: 5. The CDR3 is 15 residues long. DNA of the CDR3: TGTGCCAGTAGTACCTCGGGACAGGGGACCTACGAGCAGTACTTC. Translation: CASSTSGQGTYEQYF.

The chain has TRBV10-3 and TRBJ2-7; possibly TRBD1 for D (7 bases). Germline V gives CDR1 ENHRY, CDR2 SYGVKD. The CDR3 loop spans 14 amino acids. Trimming removed 3 bases at V and 2 bases at J, with 11 bases between. The CDR3 DNA reads TGTGCCATCAGTGACGGCAGGGGGGCCTACGAGCAGTACTTC. This codes for CAISDGRGAYEQYF.

CDR3 nucleotides: TGCGCCAGCAGCCATAGGGCAGGGGGTGACTACGAGCAGTACTTC. This gives the protein CASSHRAGGDYEQYF. The rearrangement joins TRBV4-3 to TRBJ2-7, with 7 bases identical to TRBD1. The CDR3 contains 15 residues. V was clipped by 3 bases and J by 3 bases; unmatched bases: 8. From germline, CDR1 is LGHNA and CDR2 YSLEER.

The chain recombines TRBV5-1 with TRBJ2-2, with TRBD2 as a possible D gene (5 bases). The CDR3 contains 14 residues. The germline V and J ends were trimmed by 0 bases and 4 bases, with 7 bases remaining between them. Germline loops: CDR1 SGHRS, CDR2 YFSETQ. CDR3 nucleotides: TGCGCCAGCAGCTTGGCTGCGGGCACCGGGGAGCTGTTTTTT. Its protein is CASSLAAGTGELFF.

This clone was detected once. The chain is built from TRBV5-6 and TRBJ1-2; TRBD1 aligns across 7 bases. The V gene end was trimmed by 4 bases and the J gene end by 8 bases; junction bases not matched to a gene: 20. The CDR3 extends over 17 amino acids. Germline lookup yields CDR1 SGHDT and CDR2 YYEEEE. The CDR3 DNA reads TGTGCCAGCAGCCTCGCGACTGGGGCAGGGGGTATCTACGGCTACACCTTC. As protein: CASSLATGAGGIYGYTF.

This chain's CDR3 is CASSFPQGRAYGYTF. The CDR3 DNA sequence: TGTGCCAGCAGCTTTCCCCAGGGAAGGGCTTATGGCTACACCTTC. The rearrangement uses TRBV11-2 and TRBJ1-2; a weak D match, TRBD1 (5 bases). Germline V gives CDR1 SGHAT, CDR2 FQNNGV. The CDR3 covers 15 residues. V was cut by 3 bases and J by 5 bases, with 16 bases left in between.

The chain recombines TRBV11-2 with TRBJ1-2; D might be TRBD1 (5 bases). The CDR3 is made up of 15 amino acids. The germline CDR1 and CDR2 sequences are SGHAT and FQNNGV. The ends were cut back, 1 base at V and 4 bases at J, with 13 bases in the middle. In DNA form, the CDR3 reads TGTGCCAGCAGCTTAGGAATAGGGACGGCCTATGGCTACACCTTC. As protein: CASSLGIGTAYGYTF.

The J gene is TRBJ2-3, the V gene TRBV2; maybe TRBD2 (5 bases). This CDR3 is 16 amino acids long. The germline V and J ends were trimmed by 3 bases and 2 bases, with 15 bases remaining between them. Germline CDR1 and CDR2: SNHLY and FYNNEI. The CDR3: CASSDGWESLTDTQYF. Here the CDR3 DNA reads TGTGCCAGCAGTGATGGGTGGGAGTCCCTCACAGATACGCAGTATTTT.